This T cell receptor (beta chain) was captured in a study of monozygotic twins with inflammatory bowel disease. With regard to this clonotype: Its antigen is currently unknown.

The CDR3 has 14 amino acids. Germline CDR1 DFQATT, CDR2 SNEGSKA (reference sequence). Two nested PCRs, of approximately 16 and 10 cycles, processed TCRalpha and TCRbeta cDNA. TCRdb reprocessed the 5' RACE reads, with one entry per CDR3 protein and no DNA. The sample features 440,000 or so distinct CDR3 sequences, with around 2.3% in its top ten. Broader study findings: Discordant twins had repertoire similarity that did not differ from that of concordant twins, possibly from limited power. Varying immunosuppressive regimens may have increased patient repertoire variability.

This chain joins TRBV20-1 and TRBJ2-5; TCRdb gives TRBD1 as the D gene, but with no DNA this cannot be confirmed. Sequencing was carried out using blood. This receptor was taken from a human donor with ulcerative colitis or Crohn's disease, or a healthy co-twin of an affected twin (not recorded which). Here the CDR3 reads CSARPGQFQETQYF.